This T cell receptor (beta chain) was sequenced in a study of T cell responses to AZD1222 COVID-19 vaccine. Broader study findings: Spike-specific TCR breadth and depth grew following two AZD1222 doses. Donors, mostly white British, included more females; clonal diversity was possibly underestimated. At study baseline, merely five or six AZD1222 recipients were seropositive. Repertoires were collected only later (after the peak T cell response had occurred).

Generated by immunoSEQ multiplex PCR, the TCRdb table keeps only in-frame clones and is missing some. The sample carries 100,000 or so clones, about 83% recorded once. The CDR3 is 15 amino acids. In germline, CDR1 is SGHNT, CDR2 YYREEE (reference sequence). V gave up 4 bases and J gave up 3 bases, with 11 bases separating them. With respect to this clone: Its antigen is not identified.

The specimen was peripheral blood, collected on day 0 of AZD1222 vaccination. The receptor's source is an adult in good health. The chain recombines TRBV5-4 with TRBJ1-6; D may be TRBD1 (6 bases). In DNA, the CDR3 is TGTGCCAGCAGCCGCCAGGGGTACTATAATTCACCCCTCCACTTT. Protein: CASSRQGYYNSPLHF.